A selection of T cell receptor beta chains follows, all from one sample in a study of CD8+ T cells in alopecia areata. Here immunoSEQ multiplex PCR was the method, and the copy in TCRdb shows in-frame clones only, minus some. Of some 190,000 clones in the sample, approximately 65% were seen once. The sample here was CD4+ T cells sorted from blood, taken at week 44, from a patient treated with tofacitinib. These receptors all come from a human donor with alopecia areata. The CDR3 runs from the conserved cysteine through the conserved F or W.

j_gene | len | v_gene | CDR3aa
TRBJ1-2 | 15 | TRBV30 | CAWTPGGAQNYGYTF
TRBJ2-3 | 14 | TRBV29-1 | CSVVAGGTTDTQYF
TRBJ1-1 | 15 | TRBV2 | CASRRGGNMNTEAFF
TRBJ2-2 | 15 | TRBV28 | CASSLGGPGTGELFF
TRBJ2-1 | 14 | TRBV5-4 | CASSLGNQGDEQFF
TRBJ2-7 | 13 | TRBV30 | CACTSGGSYEQYF
TRBJ2-5 | 15 | TRBV18 | CASSPPGTVQETQYF
TRBJ2-7 | 14 | TRBV29-1 | CSVEVPERAYEQYF
TRBJ1-2 | 11 | TRBV30 | CAWSERDGYTF
TRBJ1-2 | 13 | TRBV29-1 | CSVLRTPAYGYTF
TRBJ2-7 | 13 | TRBV29-1 | CSVESRDAYEQYF
TRBJ1-5 | 15 | TRBV7-2 | CASTRLGGKGQPQHF
TRBJ1-5 | 13 | TRBV6-5 | CASSYSRDQPQHF
TRBJ1-1 | 12 | TRBV10-3 | CAIRVSQSEAFF
TRBJ1-1 | 16 | TRBV6-6 | CASSNRAKPGNTEAFF
TRBJ2-3 | 12 | TRBV7-2 | CASSLRLDTQYF
TRBJ2-3 | 14 | TRBV11-2 | CASSLLSGRDTQYF
TRBJ2-2 | 16 | TRBV4-3 | CASSHVSGGITGELFF
TRBJ2-7 | 12 | TRBV7-2 | CASSHPASEQYF
TRBJ2-3 | 11 | TRBV29-1 | CSVGTGVTQYF
TRBJ2-5 | 11 | TRBV29-1 | CSVDYVETQYF
TRBJ2-1 | 11 | TRBV11-3 | CASSLGHEQFF
TRBJ2-1 | 15 | TRBV15 | CATVFAGGSYNEQFF
TRBJ1-5 | 17 | TRBV2 | CASSEFLGGTTNQPQHF
TRBJ2-2 | 15 | TRBV15 | CATSKDRTNTGELFF
TRBJ2-5 | 12 | TRBV29-1 | CSIIAGVETQYF
TRBJ1-1 | 11 | TRBV27 | CAAVGSTEAFF
TRBJ1-4 | 15 | TRBV30 | CAWTDGTGQNEKLFF
TRBJ1-5 | 15 | TRBV4-1 | CASSQGTGYNQPQHF
TRBJ2-3 | 15 | TRBV2 | CASSGVAGLTDTQYF
TRBJ1-1 | 14 | TRBV4-3 | CASTKSPGNTEAFF
TRBJ2-5 | 11 | TRBV20-1 | CSVERKETQYF
TRBJ2-1 | 15 | TRBV11-2 | CASSLGTPSYNEQFF
TRBJ1-3 | 14 | TRBV7-2 | CASSPGDAGNTIYF
TRBJ2-3 | 15 | TRBV5-1 | CASSLAGKVSDTQYF
TRBJ1-6 | 13 | TRBV6-1 | CASRDAGGSPLHF
TRBJ1-1 | 15 | TRBV9 | CASSLSRGPNTEAFF
TRBJ2-7 | 14 | TRBV27 | CASSLLSYSGEQYF
TRBJ2-7 | 13 | TRBV29-1 | CSVRGALLHEQYF
TRBJ1-2 | 16 | TRBV6-6 | CASSQKTGTGTYGYTF
TRBJ1-5 | 12 | TRBV25-1 | CASSATGAPQHF
TRBJ1-2 | 11 | TRBV29-1 | CSVEGFSGYTF
TRBJ2-2 | 14 | TRBV4-3 | CASSQVQGPGELFF
TRBJ1-6 | 15 | TRBV10-3 | CAISESRGYNSPLHF
TRBJ2-3 | 16 | TRBV5-4 | CASSLVGRGRADTQYF
TRBJ2-1 | 15 | TRBV19 | CASRWERGGDNEQFF
TRBJ2-3 | 14 | TRBV6-4 | CASSARWGTDTQYF
TRBJ2-5 | 14 | TRBV5-1 | CASSSLQGQETQYF
TRBJ2-1 | 14 | TRBV2 | CASSMGGGHNEQFF
TRBJ2-3 | 13 | TRBV2 | CASSGDRGRTQYF
TRBJ1-1 | 13 | TRBV29-1 | CSVEGLMNTEAFF
TRBJ2-2 | 13 | TRBV19 | CASRAQNTGELFF